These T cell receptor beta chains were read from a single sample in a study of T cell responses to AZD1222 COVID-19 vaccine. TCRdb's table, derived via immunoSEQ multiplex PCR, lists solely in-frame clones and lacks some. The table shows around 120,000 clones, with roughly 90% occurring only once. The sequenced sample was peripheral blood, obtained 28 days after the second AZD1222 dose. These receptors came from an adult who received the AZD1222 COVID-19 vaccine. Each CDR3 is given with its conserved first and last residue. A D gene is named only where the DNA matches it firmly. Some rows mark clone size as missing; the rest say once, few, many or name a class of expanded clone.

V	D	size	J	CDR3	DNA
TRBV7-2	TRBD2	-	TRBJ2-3	CASSLILAATSTDTQYF	TGTGCCAGCAGCTTAATTCTAGCGGCTACTAGCACAGATACGCAGTATTTT
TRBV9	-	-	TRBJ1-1	CASSGGHLNTEAFF	TGTGCCAGCAGCGGAGGACACCTGAACACTGAAGCTTTCTTT
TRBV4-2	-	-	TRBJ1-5	CASQTQFDSNQPQHF	TGTGCCAGCCAAACACAATTCGATAGCAATCAGCCCCAGCATTTT
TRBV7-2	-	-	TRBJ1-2	CASSLSWSNYGYTF	TGTGCCAGCAGCTTATCATGGTCAAACTATGGCTACACCTTC
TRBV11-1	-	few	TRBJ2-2	CASSLVVTGELFF	TGTGCCAGCAGCTTAGTGGTTACCGGGGAGCTGTTTTTT
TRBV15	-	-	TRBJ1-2	CATSRDPIQYYGYTF	TGTGCCACCAGCAGAGATCCCATACAGTACTATGGCTACACCTTC
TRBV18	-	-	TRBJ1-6	CASSPPERSARTLHF	TGTGCCAGCTCACCACCTGAGAGGTCCGCCAGGACCCTCCACTTT
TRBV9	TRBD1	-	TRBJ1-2	CASRRSGGGYGYTF	TGTGCCAGCAGACGATCAGGGGGCGGCTATGGCTACACCTTC
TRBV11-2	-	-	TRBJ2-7	CASSLDGGASSYEQYF	TGTGCCAGCAGCTTAGATGGCGGGGCGAGCTCCTACGAGCAGTACTTC
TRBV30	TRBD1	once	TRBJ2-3	CAYDRGRRNTQYF	TGTGCCTACGACAGGGGGCGCAGAAATACGCAGTATTTT
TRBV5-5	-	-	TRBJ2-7	CASSSHPGVQVAYEQYF	TGTGCCAGCAGCTCGCACCCAGGGGTCCAGGTAGCCTACGAGCAGTACTTC
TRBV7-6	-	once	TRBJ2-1	CASSLSGNLYNEQFF	TGTGCCAGCAGCTTATCAGGGAATCTCTACAATGAGCAGTTCTTC
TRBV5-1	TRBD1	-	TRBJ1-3	CASSSIGGQLSGNTIYF	TGCGCCAGCAGCTCCATTGGGGGACAGCTCTCTGGAAACACCATATATTTT
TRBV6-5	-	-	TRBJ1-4	CASRRDPTNEKLFF	TGTGCCAGTCGGAGGGACCCAACTAATGAAAAACTGTTTTTT
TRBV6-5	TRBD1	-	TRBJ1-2	CASKQGYDGYTF	TGTGCCAGCAAACAGGGGTACGATGGCTACACCTTC
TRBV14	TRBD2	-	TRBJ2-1	CASSRLSGGLYNEQFF	TGTGCCAGCAGCCGCCTTAGCGGGGGCCTTTACAATGAGCAGTTCTTC
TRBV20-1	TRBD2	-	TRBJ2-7	CSAGRVYEQYF	TGCAGTGCCGGGAGGGTCTACGAGCAGTACTTC
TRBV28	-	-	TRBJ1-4	CASSNSLSPGEKLFF	TGTGCCAGCAGTAACAGTTTGTCTCCGGGGGAAAAACTGTTTTTT
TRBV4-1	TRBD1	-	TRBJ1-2	CASSARDRGNYGYTF	TGCGCCAGCAGCGCACGGGACAGGGGTAACTATGGCTACACCTTC
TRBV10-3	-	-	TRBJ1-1	CAISAVAGRGNTEAFF	TGTGCCATCAGTGCGGTGGCAGGGAGGGGGAACACTGAAGCTTTCTTT
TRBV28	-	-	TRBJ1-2	CASTPVVRYYGYTF	TGTGCCAGCACCCCTGTAGTCAGATACTATGGCTACACCTTC
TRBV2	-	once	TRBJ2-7	CASRQGTYEQYF	TGTGCCAGCAGGCAGGGAACCTACGAGCAGTACTTC
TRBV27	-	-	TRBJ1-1	CASSFGRRTEAFF	TGTGCCAGCAGTTTTGGGAGACGGACTGAAGCTTTCTTT
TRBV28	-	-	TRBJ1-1	CASSPQTGLDTEAFF	TGTGCCAGCTCGCCCCAGACCGGGCTGGACACTGAAGCTTTCTTT
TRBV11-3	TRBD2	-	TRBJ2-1	CASSLGSGGRNEQFF	TGTGCCAGCAGCTTAGGGAGCGGGGGGAGGAATGAGCAGTTCTTC
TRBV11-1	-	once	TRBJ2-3	CASSSQPPDTQYF	TGTGCCAGCAGCTCACAACCTCCAGATACGCAGTATTTT